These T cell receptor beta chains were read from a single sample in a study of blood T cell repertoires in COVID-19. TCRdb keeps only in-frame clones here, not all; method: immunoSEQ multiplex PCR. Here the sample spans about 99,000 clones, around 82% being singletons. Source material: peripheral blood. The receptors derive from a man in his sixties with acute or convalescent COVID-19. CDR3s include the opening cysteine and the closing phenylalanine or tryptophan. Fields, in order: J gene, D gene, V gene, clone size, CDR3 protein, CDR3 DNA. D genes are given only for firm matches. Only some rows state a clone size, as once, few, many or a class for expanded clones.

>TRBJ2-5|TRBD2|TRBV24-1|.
CATSDARTSLETQYF
TGTGCCACCAGTGATGCCCGGACTAGCCTGGAGACCCAGTACTTC
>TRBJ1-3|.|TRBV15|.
CATSERATGISGNTIYF
TGTGCCACCAGCGAACGGGCCACAGGGATCTCTGGAAACACCATATATTTT
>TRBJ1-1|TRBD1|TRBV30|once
CALMGDRGYTEAFF
TGTGCCCTTATGGGGGACAGGGGTTACACTGAAGCTTTCTTT
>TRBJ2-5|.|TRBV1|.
CTSSPGQGEGETQYF
TGCACCAGCAGCCCGGGACAGGGGGAGGGAGAGACCCAGTACTTC
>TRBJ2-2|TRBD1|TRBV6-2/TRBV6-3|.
CASSSGQGEAYTGELFF
TGTGCCAGCAGCAGCGGACAGGGGGAGGCGTACACCGGGGAGCTGTTTTTT
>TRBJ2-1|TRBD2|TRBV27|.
CASSLSWASGGGGRNEQFF
TGTGCCAGCAGTCTATCCTGGGCTAGCGGGGGGGGAGGTAGGAATGAGCAGTTCTTC
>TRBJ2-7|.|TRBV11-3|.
CASSPFAGQGEQYF
TGTGCCAGCAGCCCCTTTGCGGGGCAGGGCGAGCAGTACTTC
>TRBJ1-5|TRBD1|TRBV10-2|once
CASSPTGPIYQPQHF
TGCGCCAGCAGTCCGACAGGGCCGATTTATCAGCCCCAGCATTTT
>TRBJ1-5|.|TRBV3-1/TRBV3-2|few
CASSQAGGKQPQHF
TGTGCCAGCAGCCAAGCGGGGGGCAAACAGCCCCAGCATTTT
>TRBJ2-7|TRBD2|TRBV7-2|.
CASSASSGPSYEQYF
TGTGCCAGCAGCGCTTCTAGCGGACCCTCCTACGAGCAGTACTTC
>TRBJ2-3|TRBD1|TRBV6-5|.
CASSRQGADTQYF
TGTGCCAGCAGTCGACAGGGTGCAGATACGCAGTATTTT
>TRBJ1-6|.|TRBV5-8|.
CASSRDSPSSYNSPLHF
TGTGCCAGCAGCCGGGACTCACCGAGCTCCTATAATTCACCCCTCCACTTT
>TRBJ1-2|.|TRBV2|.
CASRAGQNYGYTF
TGTGCCAGCAGAGCAGGGCAGAACTATGGCTACACCTTC
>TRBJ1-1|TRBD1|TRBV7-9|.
CASSKQGAHTEAFF
TGTGCCAGCAGCAAACAGGGGGCGCACACTGAAGCTTTCTTT
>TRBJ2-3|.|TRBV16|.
CASSQSLDTQYF
TGTGCCAGCAGCCAATCCTTAGATACGCAGTATTTT
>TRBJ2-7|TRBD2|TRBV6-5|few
CASSYAGLAGGYEQYF
TGTGCCAGCAGTTACGCGGGACTAGCGGGAGGGTACGAGCAGTACTTC
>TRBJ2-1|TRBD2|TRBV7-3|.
CASSWTSGGPTRSDEQFF
TGTGCCAGCAGCTGGACTAGCGGGGGGCCGACCCGGTCCGATGAGCAGTTCTTC
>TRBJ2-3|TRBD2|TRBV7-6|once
CASSFDGGVTDTQYF
TGTGCCAGCAGCTTCGATGGGGGGGTCACAGATACGCAGTATTTT
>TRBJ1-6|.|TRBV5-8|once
CASSLGGVSPLHF
TGTGCCAGCAGCTTGGGGGGGGTTTCACCCCTCCACTTT
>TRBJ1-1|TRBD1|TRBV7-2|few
CASSLDRGLLDTEAFF
TGTGCCAGCAGCTTGGACAGGGGGCTCTTGGACACTGAAGCTTTCTTT
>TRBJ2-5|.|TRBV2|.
CASSESERQETQYF
TGTGCCAGCAGTGAATCAGAACGCCAAGAGACCCAGTACTTC
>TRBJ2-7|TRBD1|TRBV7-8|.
CASSLDRQGPYEQYF
TGTGCCAGCAGCTTAGACAGACAGGGGCCCTACGAGCAGTACTTC
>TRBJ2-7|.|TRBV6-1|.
CASSEFSTRYEQYF
TGTGCCAGCAGTGAATTTAGTACTCGTTACGAGCAGTACTTC
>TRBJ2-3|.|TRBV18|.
CASSPRLRGTSTDTQYF
TGTGCCAGCTCACCACGCCTACGCGGGACGAGCACAGATACGCAGTATTTT
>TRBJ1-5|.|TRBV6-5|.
CASSYSYGRGQPQHF
TGTGCCAGCAGTTACTCCTACGGCAGGGGCCAGCCCCAGCATTTT
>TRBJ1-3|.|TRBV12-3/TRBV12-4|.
CASSLPSGNTIYF
TGTGCCAGCAGCCTCCCCTCTGGAAACACCATATATTTT
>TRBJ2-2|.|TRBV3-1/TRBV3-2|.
CASSHYRELGELFF
TGTGCCAGCAGCCACTACAGGGAGCTCGGGGAGCTGTTTTTT
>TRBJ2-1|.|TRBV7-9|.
CASSLSGTGSPYNEQFF
TGTGCCAGCAGCTTAAGTGGCACCGGGAGTCCCTACAATGAGCAGTTCTTC
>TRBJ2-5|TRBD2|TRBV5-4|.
CASMGLEQETQYF
TGTGCCAGCATGGGACTAGAACAAGAGACCCAGTACTTC
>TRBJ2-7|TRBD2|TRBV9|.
CASSVAPAGGYEQYF
TGTGCCAGCAGCGTAGCTCCCGCGGGGGGTTACGAGCAGTACTTC
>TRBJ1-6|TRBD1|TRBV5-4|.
CASSLGQGDSPLHF
TGTGCCAGCAGCTTGGGACAGGGAGACTCACCCCTCCACTTT
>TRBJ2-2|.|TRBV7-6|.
CASSAGQLNTGELFF
TGTGCCAGCAGCGCGGGACAGTTGAACACCGGGGAGCTGTTTTTT
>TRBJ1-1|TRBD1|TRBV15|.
CATSRDRGQGTTEAFF
TGTGCCACCAGCAGAGATCGGGGACAGGGGACCACTGAAGCTTTCTTT